The 27 T cell receptor beta chains below come from one sample, sequenced in a study of tumor and adjacent non-tumor tissue in lung cancer. TCRbeta libraries were built with three rounds of nested PCR, modified from ARM-PCR. TCRdb re-analysed the multiplex PCR reads in MiXCR, keeping a single row per CDR3 protein. In the table there are more than 35,000 distinct CDR3 sequences, roughly 60% of which are singletons. No cell sorting was done before RNA was extracted from the tissue. Distant lung tissue was collected more than 3 cm away from the tumor edge. The sample consisted of distant non-tumor lung tissue. These receptors were collected from a woman aged 40 to 50 with non-small cell lung cancer.

This chain uses TRBV4-2 with TRBJ2-5, with TRBD2 as a possible D gene (6 bases). The V and J ends lost 4 bases and 6 bases respectively, with 27 bases between them. The CDR3 extends over 18 amino acids. Germline V gives CDR1 LGHNA, CDR2 YNFKEQ. In DNA, the CDR3 is TGTGCCAGCAGCCCATTGACGACTAGATGGGCGATAGAGAAGACCCAGTACTTC. Translation: CASSPLTTRWAIEKTQYF.

This clonotype has at least ten counts. V and J are TRBV6-1 and TRBJ2-3; D possibly uses TRBD1 or TRBD2 (5 bases each). Germline V gene sequence: CDR1 MNHNS, CDR2 SASEGT. Trimming pared 3 bases from V and 6 bases from J, leaving 19 bases between. The CDR3 sequence is 16 residues long. CDR3 DNA sequence: TGTGCCAGCAGTGAGAAGACCGGGGCCAAAGTGGATACGCAGTATTTT. Translation: CASSEKTGAKVDTQYF.

Of note for this clonotype: The junction shows a germline mismatch at one end, possibly a read error. The chain employs TRBV4-1 and TRBJ2-1, with a possible D match to TRBD2 (6 bases). The germline V gene has CDR1 MGHRA and CDR2 YSYEKL. The CDR3 spans 15 residues. CDR3 amino acids: CASRMGRGIYNEQFF. In DNA form, the CDR3 reads TGTGCCAGCAGAATGGGGCGGGGAATCTACAATGAGCAATTCTTC.

The table lists this clonotype with many counts. The V and J genes are TRBV6-5 and TRBJ2-2; no clear D. V lost 0 bases, J lost 5 bases, and 7 bases lay in between. The germline CDR1 and CDR2 sequences are MNHEY and SVGAGI. There are 14 residues in the CDR3. The CDR3 spells CASSYSSRTGELFF. DNA for the CDR3: TGTGCCAGCAGTTACTCATCCCGGACCGGGGAGCTGTTTTTT.

About this clonotype: Because the CDR3 is missing its conserved closing phenylalanine or tryptophan, this is likely a read error. The chain employs TRBV11-2 and TRBJ2-1; 9 nucleotides line up with TRBD2. Germline CDR1 and CDR2: SGHAT and FQNNGV. Germline trimming cut 5 bases from V and 6 bases from J; bases unmatched to any gene: 8. The CDR3 is made up of 15 amino acids. CDR3 DNA: TGTGCCAGCAGCCTGCGACTAGCGGTTGCCAATGAGCAGTTCTTA. Its protein is CASSLRLAVANEQFL.

As for this clonotype: A much larger clone differs from this one at a single base, so this may be a read error. The chain recombines TRBV28 with TRBJ1-2; no firm D call. Germline values: CDR1 MDHEN, CDR2 SYDVKM. The CDR3 is made up of 15 amino acids. CDR3 protein: CARSLGTWTNYGYTF. The DNA for the CDR3 is TGTGCCCGCAGTTTAGGAACATGGACTAACTATGGCTACACCTTC.

This clonotype was recorded at least ten times. V usage is TRBV5-1 and J usage is TRBJ2-5; TRBD1 or TRBD2 may be the D gene (5 bases each). Deletions cut 3 bases from V and 1 base from J, with 13 bases between. Germline V gene lookup returns CDR1 SGHRS and CDR2 YFSETQ. There are 15 residues in the CDR3. This CDR3 is CASSYHGTGQETQYF. CDR3 nucleotide sequence: TGCGCCAGCAGCTACCACGGGACGGGCCAAGAGACCCAGTACTTC.

This clonotype has at least ten counts. The CDR3 spells CASKSPGGPGTEAFF. CDR3 in DNA: TGTGCCAGCAAATCCCCAGGAGGCCCGGGGACTGAAGCTTTCTTT. The rearrangement links TRBV6-5 to TRBJ1-1; D uncertain. Trimming took off 7 bases at V and 5 bases at J, with 20 bases between the two ends. CDR3 size: 15 residues. Per the germline V gene, CDR1 is MNHEY and CDR2 is SVGAGI.

The table lists this clonotype with a few counts. The chain recombines TRBV6-6 with TRBJ2-2; 10 bases are a match to TRBD2. The germline V gene has CDR1 MNHNY and CDR2 SVGAGI (reference sequence). The CDR3 contains 18 residues. Losses at the gene ends were 3 bases for V and 3 bases for J; bases not matched to a gene: 10. The chain's CDR3 is CASSYGASGGHHTGELFF. CDR3 in DNA: TGTGCCAGCAGTTATGGGGCTAGCGGGGGCCACCACACCGGGGAGCTGTTTTTT.

The chain has TRBV11-2 and TRBJ1-1; the D is unclear. The germline V gene has CDR1 SGHAT and CDR2 FQNNGV. Deletions cut 8 bases from V and 6 bases from J, with 7 bases between. This CDR3 spans 10 amino acids. CDR3 bases: TGTGCCAGCTTATTCTCTGAAGCTTTCTTT. It is translated as CASLFSEAFF.

This chain connects TRBV11-1 to TRBJ2-7; D possibly corresponds to TRBD2 (6 bases). The CDR3 consists of 14 residues. With 3 bases removed from V and 4 bases from J, the gap between germline ends came to 13 bases. Per the germline V gene, CDR1 is SGHAT and CDR2 is FQDESV (reference sequence). The CDR3 loop reads CASSFEAGRYEQYF. In DNA form, the CDR3 reads TGTGCCAGCAGCTTCGAAGCGGGTCGGTACGAGCAGTACTTC. Supplemented by reference TRBV11-1 and TRBJ2-7, the full variable domain reads EAEVAQSPRYKITEKSQAVAFWCDPISGHATLYWYRQILGQGPELLVQFQDESVVDDSQLPKDRFSAERLKGVDSTLKIQPAELGDSAMYLCASSFEAGRYEQYFGPGTRLTVT.

Comment on this clonotype: At one end the junction does not follow the germline gene, possibly because of a read error. V and J are TRBV11-2 and TRBJ2-6, with no clear D. CDR1 is SGHAT, CDR2 FQNNGV, per germline. This CDR3 region has 16 residues. CDR3 DNA sequence: TGTGCCAGGAGCTGGTCAGACCTCTCTCGGGCCAACATCCTGACTTTC. Encoded protein: CARSWSDLSRANILTF.

This clonotype was detected only once. A read error may explain this, as a much larger clone is one base away. The chain employs TRBV28 and TRBJ2-7, with D uncertain. V lost 5 bases and J lost 3, with 23 bases in between. CDR1 and CDR2 from the germline V gene are MDHEN and SYDVKM. There are 17 residues in the CDR3. In nucleotides, the CDR3 is TGTGCCAGCAGTCCCTCGGATTCGTCAGGTCTTCTCTACGAGCAGTACTTC. Translating it yields CASSPSDSSGLLYEQYF.

V is TRBV4-2 and J is TRBJ2-3; 7 bases map to TRBD2. The V segment lost 8 bases and the J segment 2 bases; nucleotides outside the gene matches: 10. This CDR3 comprises 15 residues. CDR1 is LGHNA, CDR2 YNFKEQ, per germline. The CDR3 is CASGLTSDYTDTQYF. The CDR3 bases are TGTGCCAGCGGCCTAACTAGCGATTACACAGATACGCAGTATTTT.

By proportion, this clonotype is medium-sized. The chain employs TRBV5-6 and TRBJ2-3; D gene unclear. The CDR3 runs to 13 residues. Germline V gives CDR1 SGHDT, CDR2 YYEEEE. V shed 3 bases and J shed 7 bases, with 12 bases lying between them. The CDR3: CASSWVRSYTQYF. DNA of the CDR3: TGTGCCAGCAGCTGGGTCCGGAGTTATACGCAGTATTTT.

Notes on this clonotype: One base away lies a much larger clone, so this may be a sequencing read error. The chain uses TRBV30 and TRBJ2-5; no reliable D call. Trimming took off 3 bases at V and 2 bases at J, with 4 bases between the two ends. The CDR3 contains 11 residues. Germline V gene lookup returns CDR1 GTSNPN and CDR2 SVGIG (reference sequence). DNA of the CDR3: TGTGCCTGGAGAGGACAAGAGACCCAGTACTTC. This gives the protein CAWRGQETQYF. Complete variable domain (other parts from reference TRBV30 and TRBJ2-5): SQTIHQWPATLVQPVGSPLSLECTVEGTSNPNLYWYRQAAGRGLQLLFYSVGIGQISSEVPQNLSASRPQDRQFILSSKKLLLSDSGFYLCAWRGQETQYFGPGTRLLVL.

Worth noting for this clonotype: At one end, the junction sequence differs from germline, possibly due to a read error. The chain recombines TRBV6-5 with TRBJ2-6, with 14 bases lining up with TRBD2. The CDR3 loop spans 17 amino acids. Germline V gives CDR1 MNHEY, CDR2 SVGAGI. The chain's CDR3 is CASSYGTSGSEANVMTF. CDR3 bases: TGTGCCAGCAGTTACGGGACTAGCGGGAGTGAGGCCAACGTCATGACTTTC.

The chain joins TRBV5-1 to TRBJ2-7; 15 bases are shared with TRBD2. Germline V lookup: CDR1 SGHRS, CDR2 YFSETQ. V dropped 5 bases and J dropped 0; count of bases not matched to a gene: 9. The CDR3 is made up of 18 amino acids. The CDR3 DNA sequence: TGCGCCAGCAGTCAACCGGGACTAGCGGGAGGTTACTCCTACGAGCAGTACTTC. Translation gives CASSQPGLAGGYSYEQYF.

Concerning this clonotype: A junction boundary mismatches the germline segment, possibly from a read error. The CDR3 loop is CSVEIYGPTGTNVLTF. CDR3 coding DNA: TGCAGCGTTGAAATCTACGGACCCACTGGGACCAACGTCCTGACTTTC. This chain connects TRBV29-1 to TRBJ2-6; no definite D call. Germline lookup yields CDR1 SQVTM and CDR2 ANQGSEA. The CDR3 covers 16 residues.

This clonotype was seen many times. The chain joins TRBV6-5 to TRBJ2-1; TRBD2 agrees at 11 bases. J gave up 0 bases and V 8 bases, and 3 bases lay outside the gene matches. CDR1 MNHEY and CDR2 SVGAGI come from the germline V gene. This CDR3 has 15 amino acids. The CDR3, as DNA: TGTGCCAGCCGACTAGCGGGAAACTCCTACAATGAGCAGTTCTTC. This translates into CASRLAGNSYNEQFF.

This clonotype has more than one count but fewer than ten. The chain links TRBV28 to TRBJ1-5; 7 nucleotides agree with TRBD1. There are 19 residues in the CDR3. The germline CDR1 and CDR2 sequences are MDHEN and SYDVKM. The trim removed 6 bases at V and 1 base at J, leaving 18 bases unmatched. The CDR3 is CASSPTSRGRGLSNQPQHF. CDR3 in DNA: TGTGCCAGCAGCCCAACGAGCAGGGGGAGGGGGTTGAGCAATCAGCCCCAGCATTTT. The whole variable domain, remainder taken from reference TRBV28 and TRBJ1-5, is DVKVTQSSRYLVKRTGEKVFLECVQDMDHENMFWYRQDPGLGLRLIYFSYDVKMKEKGDIPEGYSVSREKKERFSLILESASTNQTSMYLCASSPTSRGRGLSNQPQHFGDGTRLSIL.

As for this clonotype: Since the CDR3 does not end with the conserved phenylalanine or tryptophan, this likely comes from a read error. The chain links TRBV20-1 to TRBJ1-5; D is possibly TRBD1 (5 bases). Germline V gene data show CDR1 as DFQATT and CDR2 as SNEGSKA (reference sequence). The CDR3 is made up of 14 amino acids. The CDR3 here is CSPSPDSEYQPQHS. The CDR3 DNA reads TGCAGTCCTAGCCCCGACAGCGAGTATCAGCCCCAGCATTCT.

V and J are TRBV5-6 and TRBJ2-7, with D possibly being TRBD1 or TRBD2 (6 bases each). Germline lookup yields CDR1 SGHDT and CDR2 YYEEEE. There are 16 residues in the CDR3. V was cut by 1 base and J by 4 bases, with 18 bases left in between. This CDR3 is CASSLTGAQRVYEQYF. DNA of the CDR3: TGTGCCAGCAGCTTGACGGGGGCCCAACGAGTGTACGAGCAGTACTTC. The variable domain in full, with the rest retrieved from reference TRBV5-6 and TRBJ2-7, is DAGVTQSPTHLIKTRGQQVTLRCSPKSGHDTVSWYQQALGQGPQFIFQYYEEEERQRGNFPDRFSGHQFPNYSSELNVNALLLGDSALYLCASSLTGAQRVYEQYFGPGTRLTVT.

Turning to this clonotype: Likely a read error: the CDR3 ends without its conserved phenylalanine or tryptophan. The chain is built from TRBV29-1 and TRBJ2-5, with D uncertain. Trimming pared 3 bases from V and 4 bases from J, leaving 12 bases between. The germline CDR1 and CDR2 sequences are SQVTM and ANQGSEA. This CDR3 comprises 13 residues. The CDR3 protein is CSVERWGRETQYS. The CDR3 DNA is TGCAGCGTTGAGCGCTGGGGAAGAGAGACCCAGTACTCC.

Details on this clonotype: At one boundary the junction diverges from the germline segment, which might be a read error. V is TRBV7-8 and J is TRBJ2-3; the D call may be TRBD1 or TRBD2 (5 bases each). Germline CDR1 reads SGHVS; CDR2 reads FQNEAQ. This CDR3 has 17 amino acids. CDR3 in amino acids: CASSYYVQAAEVDTQYF. The CDR3 DNA sequence: TGTGCCAGTAGCTACTATGTACAGGCGGCGGAGGTGGATACGCAGTATTTT.

This clonotype was observed many times. The chain links TRBV6-5 to TRBJ2-7, with 9 bases aligning to TRBD2. Unmatched junction bases numbered 3, after V lost 6 bases and J lost 0 bases. This CDR3 region has 14 residues. Germline assignment: CDR1 MNHEY and CDR2 SVGAGI. The CDR3 reads CASRSSGASYEQYF. The DNA for the CDR3 is TGTGCCAGCAGGTCTAGCGGGGCCTCCTACGAGCAGTACTTC.

On this clonotype itself: Compared with germline, one end of the junction differs, possibly owing to a read error. The chain couples TRBV28 to TRBJ2-6; weak D call: TRBD2 (7 bases). The germline V gene encodes CDR1 MDHEN and CDR2 SYDVKM. CDR3 size: 15 residues. The CDR3 DNA is TGTGCCAGCAGGCCGGGGGGCTCTGGGGTCAACGTCCTGACTTTC. Translating gives CASRPGGSGVNVLTF.